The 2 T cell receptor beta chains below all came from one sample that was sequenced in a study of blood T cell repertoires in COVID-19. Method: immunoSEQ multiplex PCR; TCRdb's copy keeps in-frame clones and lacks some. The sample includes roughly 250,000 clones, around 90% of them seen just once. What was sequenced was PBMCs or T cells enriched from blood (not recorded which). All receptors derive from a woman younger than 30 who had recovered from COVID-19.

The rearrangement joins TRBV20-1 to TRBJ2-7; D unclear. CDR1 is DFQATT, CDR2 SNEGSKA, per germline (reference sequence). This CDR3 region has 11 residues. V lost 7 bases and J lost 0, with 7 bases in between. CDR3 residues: CSGQRSYEQYF. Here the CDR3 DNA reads TGCAGTGGGCAGCGCTCCTACGAGCAGTACTTC.

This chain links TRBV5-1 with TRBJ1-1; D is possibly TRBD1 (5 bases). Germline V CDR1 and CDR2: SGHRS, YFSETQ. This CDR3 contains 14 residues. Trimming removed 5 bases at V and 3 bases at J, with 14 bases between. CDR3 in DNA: TGCGCCAGCAGGAGCTCCAGGGACTACACTGAAGCTTTCTTT. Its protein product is CASRSSRDYTEAFF.